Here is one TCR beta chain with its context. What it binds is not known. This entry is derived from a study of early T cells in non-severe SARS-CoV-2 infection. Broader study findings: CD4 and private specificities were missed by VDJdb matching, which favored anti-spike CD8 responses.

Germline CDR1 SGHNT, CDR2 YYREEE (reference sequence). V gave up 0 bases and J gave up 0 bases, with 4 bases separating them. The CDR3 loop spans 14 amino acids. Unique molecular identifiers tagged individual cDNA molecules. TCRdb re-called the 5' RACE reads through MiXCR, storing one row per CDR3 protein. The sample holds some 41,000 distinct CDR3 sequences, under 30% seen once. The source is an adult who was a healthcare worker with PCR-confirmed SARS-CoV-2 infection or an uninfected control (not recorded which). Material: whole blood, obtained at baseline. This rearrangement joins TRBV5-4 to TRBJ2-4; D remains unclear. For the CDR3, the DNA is TGTGCCAGCAGCTTGGACCTAGCCAAAAACATTCAGTACTTC. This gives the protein CASSLDLAKNIQYF.